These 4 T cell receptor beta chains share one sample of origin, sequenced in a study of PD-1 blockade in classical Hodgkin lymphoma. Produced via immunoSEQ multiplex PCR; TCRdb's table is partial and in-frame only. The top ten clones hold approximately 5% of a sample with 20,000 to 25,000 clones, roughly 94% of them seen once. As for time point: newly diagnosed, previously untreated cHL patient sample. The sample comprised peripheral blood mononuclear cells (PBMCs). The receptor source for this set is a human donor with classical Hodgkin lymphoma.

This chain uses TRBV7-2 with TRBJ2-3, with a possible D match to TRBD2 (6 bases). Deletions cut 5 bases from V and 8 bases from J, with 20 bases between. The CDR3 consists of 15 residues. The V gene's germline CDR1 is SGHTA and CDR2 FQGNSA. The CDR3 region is CASSRRRPMEGTQYF. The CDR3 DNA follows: TGTGCCAGCAGCCGACGGAGACCGATGGAGGGTACGCAGTATTTT.

The CDR3 sequence: CASSGSQGYEQYF. The CDR3 DNA reads TGTGCCAGCAGTGGATCTCAGGGCTACGAGCAGTACTTC. The chain carries TRBV6-1 and TRBJ2-7; D is possibly TRBD1 (5 bases). The ends were cut back, 4 bases at V and 3 bases at J, with 10 bases in the middle. Germline V gene lookup returns CDR1 MNHNS and CDR2 SASEGT. This CDR3 region has 13 residues.

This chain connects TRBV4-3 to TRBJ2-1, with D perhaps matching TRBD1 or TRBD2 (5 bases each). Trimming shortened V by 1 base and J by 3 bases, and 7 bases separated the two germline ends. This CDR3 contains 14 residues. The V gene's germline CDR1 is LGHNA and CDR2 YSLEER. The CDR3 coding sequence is TGCGCCAGCAGCCAAGGGGGGATCTACAATGAGCAGTTCTTC. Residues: CASSQGGIYNEQFF.

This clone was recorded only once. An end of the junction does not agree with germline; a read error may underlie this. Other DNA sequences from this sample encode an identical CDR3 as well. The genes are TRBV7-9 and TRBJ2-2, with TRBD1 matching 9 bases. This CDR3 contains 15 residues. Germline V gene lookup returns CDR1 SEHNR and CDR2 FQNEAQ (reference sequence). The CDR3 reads CASRPGTGRTGELFF. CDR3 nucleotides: TGTGCCAGCAGGCCCGGGACAGGGAGGACCGGGGAGCTGTTTTTC.